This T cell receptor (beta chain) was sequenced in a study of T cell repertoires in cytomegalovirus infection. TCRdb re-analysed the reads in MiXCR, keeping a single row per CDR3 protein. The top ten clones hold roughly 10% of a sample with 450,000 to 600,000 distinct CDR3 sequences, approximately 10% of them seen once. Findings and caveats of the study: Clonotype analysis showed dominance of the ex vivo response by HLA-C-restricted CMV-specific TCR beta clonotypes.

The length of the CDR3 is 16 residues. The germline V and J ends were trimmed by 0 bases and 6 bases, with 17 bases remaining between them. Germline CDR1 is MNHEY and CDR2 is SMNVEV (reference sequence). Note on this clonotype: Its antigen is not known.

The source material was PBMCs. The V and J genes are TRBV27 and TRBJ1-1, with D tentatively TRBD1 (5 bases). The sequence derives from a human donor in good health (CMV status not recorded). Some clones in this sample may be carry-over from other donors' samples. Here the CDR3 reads CASSLSFTTLGAEAFF. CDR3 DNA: TGTGCCAGCAGTTTATCATTTACTACACTAGGGGCTGAAGCTTTCTTT.